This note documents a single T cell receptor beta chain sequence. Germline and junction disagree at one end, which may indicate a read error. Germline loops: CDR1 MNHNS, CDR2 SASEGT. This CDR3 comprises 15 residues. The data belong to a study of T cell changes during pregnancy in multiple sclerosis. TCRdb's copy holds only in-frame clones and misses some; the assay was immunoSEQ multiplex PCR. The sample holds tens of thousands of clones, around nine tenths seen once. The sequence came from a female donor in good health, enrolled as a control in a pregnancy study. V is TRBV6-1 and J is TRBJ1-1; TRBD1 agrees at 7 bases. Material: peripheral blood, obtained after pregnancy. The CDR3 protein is CAISERQGRGVVAFF. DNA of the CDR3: TGTGCCATCAGTGAAAGACAGGGAAGGGGAGTCGTGGCTTTCTTT.